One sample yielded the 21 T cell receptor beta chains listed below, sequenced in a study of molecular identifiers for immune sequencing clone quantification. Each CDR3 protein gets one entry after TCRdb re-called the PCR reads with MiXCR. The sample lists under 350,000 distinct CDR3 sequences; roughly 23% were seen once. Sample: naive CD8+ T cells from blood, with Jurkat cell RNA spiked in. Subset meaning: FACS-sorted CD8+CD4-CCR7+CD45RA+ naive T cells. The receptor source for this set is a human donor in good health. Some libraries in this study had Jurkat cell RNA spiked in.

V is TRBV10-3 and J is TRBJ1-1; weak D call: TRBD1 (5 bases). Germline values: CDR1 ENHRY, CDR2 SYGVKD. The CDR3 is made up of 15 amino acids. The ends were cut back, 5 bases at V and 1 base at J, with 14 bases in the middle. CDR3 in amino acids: CAISRDGLANTEAFF. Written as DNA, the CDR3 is TGTGCCATCAGTAGGGACGGACTAGCGAACACTGAAGCTTTCTTT.

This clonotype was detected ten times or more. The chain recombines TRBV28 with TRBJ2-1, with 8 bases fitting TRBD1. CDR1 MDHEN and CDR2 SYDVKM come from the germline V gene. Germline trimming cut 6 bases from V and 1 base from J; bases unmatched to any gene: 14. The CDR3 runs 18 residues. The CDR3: CASRSIITGGSSYNEQFF. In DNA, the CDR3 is TGTGCCAGCAGAAGTATTATTACAGGGGGTAGTTCCTACAATGAGCAGTTCTTC.

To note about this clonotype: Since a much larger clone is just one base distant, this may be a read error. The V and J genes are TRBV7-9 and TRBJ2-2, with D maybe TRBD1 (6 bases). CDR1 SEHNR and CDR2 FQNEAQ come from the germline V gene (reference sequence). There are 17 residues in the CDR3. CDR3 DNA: TGTGCCACCAGCTTACCCTTCGAGGGACACAACACCGGGGAGCTGTTTTTT. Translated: CATSLPFEGHNTGELFF.

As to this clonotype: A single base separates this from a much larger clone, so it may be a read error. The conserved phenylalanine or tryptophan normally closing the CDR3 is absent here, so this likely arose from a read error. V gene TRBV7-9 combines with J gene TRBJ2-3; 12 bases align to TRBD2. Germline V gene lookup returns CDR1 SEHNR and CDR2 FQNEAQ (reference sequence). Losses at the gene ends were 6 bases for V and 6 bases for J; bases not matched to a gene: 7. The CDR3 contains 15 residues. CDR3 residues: CASRALAGGPDTQYL. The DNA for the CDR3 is TGTGCCAGCAGGGCTCTAGCGGGGGGGCCTGATACGCAGTATCTT.

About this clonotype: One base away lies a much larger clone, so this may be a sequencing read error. DNA of the CDR3: TGTGCCAGCTGTTACTTCCAAGGGAACACCGGGGAGCTGTTTTTT. Protein product: CASCYFQGNTGELFF. The chain couples TRBV6-6 to TRBJ2-2; D is unresolved. CDR1 MNHNY and CDR2 SVGAGI come from the germline V gene (reference sequence). The CDR3 has 15 amino acids.

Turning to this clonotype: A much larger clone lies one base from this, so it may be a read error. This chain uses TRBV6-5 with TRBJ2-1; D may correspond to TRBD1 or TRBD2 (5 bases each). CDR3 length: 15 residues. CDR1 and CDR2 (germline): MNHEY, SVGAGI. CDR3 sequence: CAGSPWKGSYNEQFF. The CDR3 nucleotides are TGTGCCGGCAGTCCCTGGAAGGGGAGCTACAATGAGCAGTTCTTC.

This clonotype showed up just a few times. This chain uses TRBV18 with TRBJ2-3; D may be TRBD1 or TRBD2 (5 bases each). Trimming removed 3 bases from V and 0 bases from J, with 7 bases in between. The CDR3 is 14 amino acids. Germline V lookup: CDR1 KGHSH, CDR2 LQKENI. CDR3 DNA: TGTGCCAGCTCACCGGGACCTAGCACAGATACGCAGTATTTT. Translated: CASSPGPSTDTQYF.

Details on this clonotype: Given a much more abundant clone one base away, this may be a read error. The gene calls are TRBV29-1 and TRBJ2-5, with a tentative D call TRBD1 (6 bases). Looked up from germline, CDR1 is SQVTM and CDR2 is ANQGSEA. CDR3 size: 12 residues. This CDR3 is CGVEQGSETQYF. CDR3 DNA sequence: TGCGGCGTCGAACAGGGCAGCGAGACCCAGTACTTC.

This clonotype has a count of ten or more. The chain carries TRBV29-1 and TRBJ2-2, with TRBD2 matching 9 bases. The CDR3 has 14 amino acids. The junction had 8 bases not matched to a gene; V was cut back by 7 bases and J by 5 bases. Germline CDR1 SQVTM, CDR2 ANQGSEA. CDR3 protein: CSATLAGWTGELFF. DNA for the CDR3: TGCAGCGCCACTCTAGCGGGGTGGACCGGGGAGCTGTTTTTT.

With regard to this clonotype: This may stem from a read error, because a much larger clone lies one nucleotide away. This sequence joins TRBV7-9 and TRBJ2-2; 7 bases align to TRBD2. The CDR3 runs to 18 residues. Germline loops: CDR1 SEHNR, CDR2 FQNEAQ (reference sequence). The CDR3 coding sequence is TGTGCCAGCAGCCCCCCTAGCGCGGGAGTCCGGGGCACCGGGGAGCTGGTTTTT. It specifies CASSPPSAGVRGTGELVF.

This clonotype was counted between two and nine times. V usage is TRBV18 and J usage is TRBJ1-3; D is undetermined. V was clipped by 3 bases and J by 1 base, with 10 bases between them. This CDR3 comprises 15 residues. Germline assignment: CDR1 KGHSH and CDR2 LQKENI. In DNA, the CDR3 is TGTGCCAGCTCACCGGACGGCACATCTGGAAACACCATATATTTT. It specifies CASSPDGTSGNTIYF.

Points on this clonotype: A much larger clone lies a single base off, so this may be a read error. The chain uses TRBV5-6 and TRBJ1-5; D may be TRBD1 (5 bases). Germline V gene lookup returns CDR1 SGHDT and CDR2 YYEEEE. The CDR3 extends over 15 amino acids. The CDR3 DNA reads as TGTGCCACCAGCCCGGGACGAGAGATGGATCAGCCCCAGCATTTT. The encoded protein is CATSPGREMDQPQHF.

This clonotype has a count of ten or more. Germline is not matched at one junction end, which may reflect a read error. For the CDR3, the DNA is TGTGCCAGCGGCTTGGGAGCGAATCTGGACGAGCAGTACTTC. The encoded protein is CASGLGANLDEQYF. V gene TRBV5-6 combines with J gene TRBJ2-7; D might be TRBD2 (5 bases). Germline V lookup: CDR1 SGHDT, CDR2 YYEEEE. This CDR3 contains 14 residues. Variable domain in full (rest from reference TRBV5-6 and TRBJ2-7): DAGVTQSPTHLIKTRGQQVTLRCSPKSGHDTVSWYQQALGQGPQFIFQYYEEEERQRGNFPDRFSGHQFPNYSSELNVNALLLGDSALYLCASGLGANLDEQYFGPGTRLTVT.

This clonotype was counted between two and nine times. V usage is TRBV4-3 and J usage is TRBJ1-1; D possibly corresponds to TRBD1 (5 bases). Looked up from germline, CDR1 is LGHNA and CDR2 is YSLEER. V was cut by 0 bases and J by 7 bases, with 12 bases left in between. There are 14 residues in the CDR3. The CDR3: CASSQEGDDSEAFF. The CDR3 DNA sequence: TGCGCCAGCAGCCAAGAAGGGGATGACAGTGAAGCTTTCTTT.

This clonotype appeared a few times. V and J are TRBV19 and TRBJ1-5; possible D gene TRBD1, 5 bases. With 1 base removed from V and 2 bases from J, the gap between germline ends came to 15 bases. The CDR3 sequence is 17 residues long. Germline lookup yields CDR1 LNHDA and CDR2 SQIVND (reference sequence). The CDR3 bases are TGTGCCAGTAGTATAGGGGGACTTCGTCCTGGCAATCAGCCCCAGCATTTT. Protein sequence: CASSIGGLRPGNQPQHF.

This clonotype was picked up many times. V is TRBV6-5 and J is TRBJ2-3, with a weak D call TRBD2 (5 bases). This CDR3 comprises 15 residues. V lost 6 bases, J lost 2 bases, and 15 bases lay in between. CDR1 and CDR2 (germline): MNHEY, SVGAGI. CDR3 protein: CASSTSPSLTDTQYF. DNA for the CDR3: TGTGCCAGCAGCACCTCCCCTAGCCTCACAGATACGCAGTATTTT.

The CDR3 DNA follows: TGTGCCAGCAGTTATGCGGGACTAGACGAGCAGTACTTC. It is translated as CASSYAGLDEQYF. The gene calls are TRBV6-5 and TRBJ2-7; 8 bases map to TRBD2. Trimming removed 3 bases from V and 5 bases from J; junction bases left unmatched: 3. The CDR3 totals 13 residues. CDR1 MNHEY and CDR2 SVGAGI come from the germline V gene.

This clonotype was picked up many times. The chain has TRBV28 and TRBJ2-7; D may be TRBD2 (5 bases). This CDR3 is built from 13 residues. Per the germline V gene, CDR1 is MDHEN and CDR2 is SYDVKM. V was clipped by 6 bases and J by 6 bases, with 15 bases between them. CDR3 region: CASREAGLVEQYF. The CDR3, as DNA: TGTGCCAGCAGGGAGGCCGGGTTAGTCGAGCAGTACTTC.

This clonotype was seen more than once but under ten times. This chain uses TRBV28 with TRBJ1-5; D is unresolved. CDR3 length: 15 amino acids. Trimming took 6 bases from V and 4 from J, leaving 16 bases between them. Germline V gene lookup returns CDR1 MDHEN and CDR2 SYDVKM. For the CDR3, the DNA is TGTGCCAGCAGCCCCGGTGAGAATTGGAATCAGCCCCAGCATTTT. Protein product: CASSPGENWNQPQHF.

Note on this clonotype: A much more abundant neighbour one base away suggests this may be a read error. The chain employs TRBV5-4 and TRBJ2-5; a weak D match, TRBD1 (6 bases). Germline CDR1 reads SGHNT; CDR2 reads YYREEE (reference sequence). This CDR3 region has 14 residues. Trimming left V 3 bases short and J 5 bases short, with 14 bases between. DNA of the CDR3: TGTGCCAGCAGCTCGAACAGGGTTAGGGAGACCCAGTACTTC. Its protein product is CASSSNRVRETQYF.

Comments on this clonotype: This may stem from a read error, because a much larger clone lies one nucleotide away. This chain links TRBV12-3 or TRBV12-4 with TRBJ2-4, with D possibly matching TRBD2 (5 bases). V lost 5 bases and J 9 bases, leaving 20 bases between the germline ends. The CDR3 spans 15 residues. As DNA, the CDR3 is TGTGCCAGCAGTGGTTCGGTGACTAACGGGGTCATTCAGTACTTC. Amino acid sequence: CASSGSVTNGVIQYF.